Listed below are T cell receptor beta chains from one sample, sequenced in a study of blood T cell repertoires in COVID-19. Profiled with immunoSEQ multiplex PCR; TCRdb holds only in-frame clones, not every one. The sample has 95,000 to 150,000 clones, 80% seen once. The sequenced sample consisted of peripheral blood. The receptor source for this set is a man aged 60-69 years with active or convalescent COVID-19. Both conserved end residues are part of each CDR3. The D gene is left open where the match is weak. Rows give clone size only sometimes, using once, few, many, or a class for an expanded clone.

clone_size | j_call | cdr3_length | v_call | d_call | cdr3_nt | cdr3_aa
NA | TRBJ2-5 | 15 | TRBV6-6 | NA | TGTGCCAGCAGTCCACCTAGAGGAGGGCAAGAGACCCAGTACTTC | CASSPPRGGQETQYF
NA | TRBJ1-3 | 12 | TRBV6-6 | NA | TGTGCCAGCAGTTTCAGTGCGGACACCATATATTTT | CASSFSADTIYF
NA | TRBJ1-2 | 16 | TRBV9 | TRBD1 | TGTGCCAGCAGCGTAGGGCGGACAGGGGGCCGGGATGGCTACACCTTC | CASSVGRTGGRDGYTF
NA | TRBJ1-1 | 14 | TRBV6-2/TRBV6-3 | NA | TGTGCCAGCAGCCCGGTGGGGGGTCTCGCTGAAGCTTTCTTT | CASSPVGGLAEAFF
NA | TRBJ2-1 | 18 | TRBV19 | TRBD2 | TGTGCCAGTAGTCCGCCCATGAGTACTAGCGGGAGTGCGAATGAGCAGTTCTTC | CASSPPMSTSGSANEQFF
NA | TRBJ2-7 | 12 | TRBV2 | TRBD2 | TGTGCCAGCAGACTAGCGGTTGGCGAGCAGTACTTC | CASRLAVGEQYF
NA | TRBJ1-4 | 17 | TRBV5-1 | NA | TGCGCCAGCAGCCTTGGGGGCAGGGGCGGAATCGATGAAAAACTGTTTTTT | CASSLGGRGGIDEKLFF
NA | TRBJ1-3 | 17 | TRBV11-2 | TRBD1 | TGTGCCAGCAGCTTCCCCTTACAGGGGATCTCTGGAAACACCATATATTTT | CASSFPLQGISGNTIYF
NA | TRBJ2-2 | 15 | TRBV7-2 | TRBD2 | TGTGCCAGCAGCTCGGGACTATCGAACACCGGGGAGCTGTTTTTT | CASSSGLSNTGELFF
NA | TRBJ2-7 | 11 | TRBV3-1/TRBV3-2 | NA | TGTGCCAGCAGCCAAGCATACGAGCAGTACTTC | CASSQAYEQYF
NA | TRBJ1-2 | 14 | TRBV6-5 | NA | TGTGCCAGCAGTTACTCCGCAGGGTTAAAGGGCTACACCTTC | CASSYSAGLKGYTF
NA | TRBJ2-3 | 18 | TRBV5-1 | TRBD2 | TGCGCCACCAAAAGAGGGGCTAGCGGGGTCTCTAGCACAGATACGCAGTATTTT | CATKRGASGVSSTDTQYF
NA | TRBJ1-1 | 14 | TRBV6-2/TRBV6-3 | NA | TGTGCCAGCAGTTACCGGGGTTTGAACACTGAAGCTTTCTTT | CASSYRGLNTEAFF
NA | TRBJ1-4 | 15 | TRBV7-8 | NA | TGTGCCAGCAGCACCGACGGGGCAACTAATGAAAAACTGTTTTTT | CASSTDGATNEKLFF
NA | TRBJ1-6 | 16 | TRBV19 | NA | TGTGCCAGTAGTACCGAAAGGACCAGGGGTAATTCACCCCTCCACTTT | CASSTERTRGNSPLHF
NA | TRBJ2-3 | 15 | TRBV14 | NA | TGTGCCAGCAGCGAACGACTACTATGGTTAGATACGCAGTATTTT | CASSERLLWLDTQYF
NA | TRBJ2-7 | 13 | TRBV12-3/TRBV12-4 | NA | TGTGCCAGCAGTTTGGGGCAGACCTACGAGCAGTACTTC | CASSLGQTYEQYF
NA | TRBJ1-1 | 14 | TRBV7-2 | NA | TGTGCCAGCAGCTTGGAGCTAATGAACACTGAAGCTTTCTTT | CASSLELMNTEAFF
NA | TRBJ1-5 | 15 | TRBV6-2/TRBV6-3 | TRBD1 | TGTGCCAGCAGTCCCCGGGACAGGGACAATCAGCCCCAGCATTTT | CASSPRDRDNQPQHF
NA | TRBJ1-5 | 15 | TRBV7-8 | TRBD1 | TGTGCCAGCAGCTTCCGGGACAGCCTTAATCAGCCCCAGCATTTT | CASSFRDSLNQPQHF
NA | TRBJ2-3 | 13 | TRBV5-5 | NA | TGTGCCAGCAGCCCACAGGGTACAGATACGCAGTATTTT | CASSPQGTDTQYF
NA | TRBJ1-5 | 16 | TRBV30 | NA | TGTGCCTGGAGTGTTGGGGGGGCCCTACCCAATCAGCCCCAGCATTTT | CAWSVGGALPNQPQHF
NA | TRBJ2-3 | 14 | TRBV19 | TRBD2 | TGTGCCAGTAAGTTCTCAAGCGGGAGTGATACGCAGTATTTT | CASKFSSGSDTQYF
NA | TRBJ1-1 | 13 | TRBV29-1 | TRBD1 | TGCAGCGTGTCACTGGGACAGGCCACTGAAGCTTTCTTT | CSVSLGQATEAFF
NA | TRBJ2-7 | 13 | TRBV19 | NA | TGTGCCAGTAGTATTGAGGGAGCCTACGAGCAGTACTTC | CASSIEGAYEQYF
NA | TRBJ2-5 | 14 | TRBV7-3 | TRBD1 | TGTGCCAGCAGCCAGGGGACAGAGCAAGAGACCCAGTACTTC | CASSQGTEQETQYF
NA | TRBJ2-1 | 15 | TRBV6-2/TRBV6-3 | TRBD2 | TGTGCCAGCAGTCGACAACTAGCGGGACTGAATGAGCAGTTCTTC | CASSRQLAGLNEQFF
few | TRBJ1-1 | 13 | TRBV10-3 | NA | TGTGCCATCAGTGAGTCCCTTTTAACTGAAGCTTTCTTT | CAISESLLTEAFF
NA | TRBJ2-1 | 14 | TRBV5-1 | TRBD2 | TGCGCCAGCAGCCCTGAATACGGGAGGGGTGAGCAGTTCTTC | CASSPEYGRGEQFF
NA | TRBJ1-5 | 17 | TRBV6-2/TRBV6-3 | NA | TGTGCCAGCAGTTACTTCGCGGGTGACGGAAGCAATCAGCCCCAGCATTTT | CASSYFAGDGSNQPQHF
NA | TRBJ1-2 | 13 | TRBV5-5 | NA | TGTGCCAGCAGCTCCGGGGGTTTGGATGGCTACACCTTC | CASSSGGLDGYTF
NA | TRBJ2-1 | 15 | TRBV14 | TRBD1 | TGTGCCAGCAGCCAAGACAGACAGGGTTGGCATGAGCAGTTCTTC | CASSQDRQGWHEQFF
NA | TRBJ2-1 | 16 | TRBV7-2 | TRBD1 | TGTGCCAGCAGCCCAGTCCCGGGACAGGGTTGGCATGAGCAGTTCTTC | CASSPVPGQGWHEQFF
NA | TRBJ2-5 | 14 | TRBV11-2 | NA | TGTGCCAGCAGCTTAGTAGGCACTAAAGAGACCCAGTACTTC | CASSLVGTKETQYF
once | TRBJ2-5 | 13 | TRBV6-6 | NA | TGTGCCAGCGGGAGGAGGATCGGAGAGACCCAGTACTTC | CASGRRIGETQYF
once | TRBJ2-5 | 14 | TRBV4-1 | NA | TGCGCCAGCAGCCACTGGACTGGTAGAGAGACCCAGTACTTC | CASSHWTGRETQYF
NA | TRBJ2-7 | 17 | TRBV4-1 | TRBD2 | TGCGCCAGCAGCCAACCGCTAGCGGGAATACACCCCTACGAGCAGTACTTC | CASSQPLAGIHPYEQYF
NA | TRBJ2-2 | 15 | TRBV7-6 | TRBD2 | TGTGCCAGCAATCTAGCGGGAGAGGCAACCGGGGAGCTGTTTTTT | CASNLAGEATGELFF
NA | TRBJ1-3 | 14 | TRBV6-2/TRBV6-3 | NA | TGTGCCAGCGGCCGGGACACCTCTGGAAACACCATATATTTT | CASGRDTSGNTIYF
NA | TRBJ1-6 | 14 | TRBV29-1 | NA | TGCACCCTAGGGTCGGCCCAGGGGAATTCACCCCTCCACTTT | CTLGSAQGNSPLHF
NA | TRBJ2-7 | 13 | TRBV29-1 | NA | TGCAGCGTTGATGTTGGCTCTTCCTACGAGCAGTACTTC | CSVDVGSSYEQYF
NA | TRBJ2-7 | 14 | TRBV7-2 | TRBD2 | TGTGCCAGCAGCTTAGTACTAGCGTCTTACGAGCAGTACTTC | CASSLVLASYEQYF
NA | TRBJ2-7 | 15 | TRBV18 | TRBD1 | TGTGCCAGCTCACCGGGGGACAGGGGAACCCACGAGCAGTACTTC | CASSPGDRGTHEQYF
few | TRBJ2-1 | 17 | TRBV19 | TRBD2 | TGTGCCAGTAGTAGGGGACTACCAAGTTCCTCCTACAATGAGCAGTTCTTC | CASSRGLPSSSYNEQFF
NA | TRBJ1-6 | 15 | TRBV4-1 | NA | TGCGCCAGCAGCCAAGTTATAGGGGGGGACTCACCCCTCCACTTT | CASSQVIGGDSPLHF
NA | TRBJ2-3 | 15 | TRBV27 | TRBD2 | TGTGCCAGCAGTTTCCTGGGACTAGGCACAGATACGCAGTATTTT | CASSFLGLGTDTQYF
NA | TRBJ1-2 | 13 | TRBV12-5 | NA | TGTGCTAGTGGTTTGTCCCATAGGGGCGGCTACACCTTC | CASGLSHRGGYTF
NA | TRBJ2-2 | 16 | TRBV13 | NA | TGTGCCAGCAGCTTAGGTGACATGTCGAACACCGGGGAGCTGTTTTTT | CASSLGDMSNTGELFF
NA | TRBJ1-1 | 11 | TRBV28 | NA | TGTGCCAGCAGTTTCCGTTCTGAAGCTTTCTTT | CASSFRSEAFF
NA | TRBJ2-7 | 16 | TRBV6-2/TRBV6-3 | NA | TGTGCCAGCAGTTACTCGTGGCCAGGGGCCCCCCACGAGCAGTACTTC | CASSYSWPGAPHEQYF
NA | TRBJ2-7 | 16 | TRBV18 | NA | TGTGCCAGCTCATCCATGACAGGCTTTAGCTCCTACGAGCAGTACTTC | CASSSMTGFSSYEQYF
NA | TRBJ2-7 | 15 | TRBV7-7 | TRBD2 | TGTGCCAGCAGCTTAGCCCTAAGCGGGAACTACGAGCAGTACTTC | CASSLALSGNYEQYF
NA | TRBJ2-2 | 19 | TRBV30 | TRBD2 | TGTGCCTGGACTAGGGACCTTATTCACGGACTAGCGTTCACCGGGGAGCTGTTTTTT | CAWTRDLIHGLAFTGELFF
NA | TRBJ2-7 | 16 | TRBV4-2 | TRBD2 | TGTGCCAGCAGCCAATCTAGCGGGTTGCCCTTCCACGAGCAGTACTTC | CASSQSSGLPFHEQYF
NA | TRBJ2-3 | 16 | TRBV5-1 | TRBD2 | TGCGCCAGCAGCAGGCCGGGACTAGCGGGAGCAGATACGCAGTATTTT | CASSRPGLAGADTQYF
once | TRBJ2-3 | 16 | TRBV7-2 | NA | TGTGCCAGCAGCTTAGCATGGGGGCAGGGCCCAGATACGCAGTATTTT | CASSLAWGQGPDTQYF
NA | TRBJ2-5 | 14 | TRBV19 | TRBD1 | TGTGCCACCAGGGGGCCGGTGAGGTCAGAGACCCAGTACTTC | CATRGPVRSETQYF
NA | TRBJ2-7 | 14 | TRBV28 | TRBD1 | TGTGCCAGCAGTGGGACAGCTACTACGAGGGAGCAGTACTTC | CASSGTATTREQYF
NA | TRBJ2-5 | 19 | TRBV4-1 | TRBD1 | TGCGCCAGCAGCCATTTGTCAAGGGTCAGGGACAGCCCTATCCAAAATGGGTACTTC | CASSHLSRVRDSPIQNGYF